This T cell receptor beta chain came from a study of response to subunit inactivated influenza vaccine. Broader study findings: A suggestion made by the authors is that each seasonal influenza vaccination recruits few new T cells.

Trimming cost V 8 bases and J 4 bases; bases outside gene matches: 7. Germline V CDR1 and CDR2: MDHEN, SYDVKM. The CDR3 is 14 residues long. TCRdb itself ran the RT-PCR reads through MiXCR, one entry per CDR3 protein. This sample yields roughly 500,000 distinct CDR3 sequences, of which 15% to 20% are seen a single time; around 3% belongs to the top ten. Comments on this clonotype: The antigen is unknown.

The TCR was taken from a man aged 50 to 69 who received an inactivated influenza vaccine. The sequencing used CD4+ T cells sorted from PBMCs, collected roughly 24 months after vaccination. J is TRBJ2-2 and V is TRBV28, with 7 positions matching TRBD1. CDR3 DNA sequence: TGTGCCAGCCTAGGGGGCGCGGGCACCGGGGAGCTGTTTTTT. It specifies CASLGGAGTGELFF.